Following are 25 T cell receptor beta chains from one sample sequenced in a study of T cells in Graves' hyperthyroidism and ophthalmopathy. Amplified TCR beta CDR3 regions derived from RNA transcripts. First-round RT-PCR targeting the TCR CDR3 was performed with the HTBI primer set. TCRdb reanalysed the multiplex PCR reads using MiXCR and keeps one entry per CDR3 protein. The data contain 350,000 to 400,000 distinct CDR3 sequences, approximately 15% of them singletons. Sequencing used blood. The source is a woman aged 30 to 39 with Graves' hyperthyroidism.

The chain joins TRBV18 to TRBJ2-2; D is uncertain. Germline CDR1 reads KGHSH; CDR2 reads LQKENI. Trimming removed 2 bases from V and 5 bases from J, with 21 bases in between. The CDR3 loop spans 18 amino acids. CDR3 protein: CASSPEAPALLWTGELFF. Here the CDR3 DNA reads TGTGCCAGCTCACCAGAGGCACCAGCTCTCCTTTGGACCGGGGAGCTGTTTTTT.

Comment on this clonotype: A much larger clone lies a single base off, so this may be a read error. This chain links TRBV12-3 or TRBV12-4 with TRBJ1-5; D unclear. The CDR3 loop spans 13 amino acids. Trimming removed 1 base from V and 6 bases from J, with 7 bases in between. CDR3 amino acids: CASSLERSQPQHF. The CDR3 DNA reads TGTGCCAGCAGTTTAGAGAGGAGTCAGCCCCAGCATTTT.

V is TRBV9 and J is TRBJ2-3, with 11 bases identical to TRBD2. The CDR3 contains 17 residues. J lost 6 bases, V lost 0 bases, and 9 bases had no gene match. From germline, CDR1 is SGDLS and CDR2 YYNGEE. CDR3 residues: CASSVEVSGRASDTQYF. The DNA of the CDR3 is TGTGCCAGCAGCGTAGAGGTTAGCGGGAGGGCCTCGGATACGCAGTATTTT. Using reference TRBV9 and TRBJ2-3 for the parts outside the CDR3, the full variable domain is DSGVTQTPKHLITATGQRVTLRCSPRSGDLSVYWYQQSLDQGLQFLIQYYNGEERAKGNILERFSAQQFPDLHSELNLSSLELGDSALYFCASSVEVSGRASDTQYFGPGTRLTVL.

This clonotype was picked up many times. The J gene is TRBJ2-7, the V gene TRBV7-2; 8 positions match TRBD2. Germline V gene data show CDR1 as SGHTA and CDR2 as FQGNSA. V lost 5 bases, J lost 3 bases, and 12 bases stayed unmatched. The CDR3 contains 16 residues. The CDR3 DNA reads as TGTGCCAGCAGCCTGGGTAGCGGGGAGAGTTTCTACGAGCAGTACTTC. Its protein is CASSLGSGESFYEQYF.

This sequence joins TRBV10-3 and TRBJ1-1; D is undetermined. From germline, CDR1 is ENHRY and CDR2 SYGVKD. V gave up 6 bases and J gave up 6 bases, with 11 bases separating them. The CDR3 has 12 residues. The DNA for the CDR3 is TGTGCCATCAGGTCAGAAGTGGCTGAAGCTTTCTTT. This translates into CAIRSEVAEAFF.

This clonotype has just a few counts. The chain uses TRBV18 and TRBJ2-2, with a possible D match to TRBD2 (6 bases). This CDR3 is 16 amino acids long. Trimming took 1 base from V and 4 from J, leaving 13 bases between them. Germline V gives CDR1 KGHSH, CDR2 LQKENI. DNA for the CDR3: TGTGCCAGCTCACCACGCGGGATTGCGGGCACCGGGGAGCTGTTTTTT. It yields the protein CASSPRGIAGTGELFF.

This clonotype was picked up a small number of times. The rearrangement uses TRBV19 and TRBJ1-1; D unclear. Germline assignment: CDR1 LNHDA and CDR2 SQIVND (reference sequence). Trimming left V 7 bases short and J 4 bases short, with 13 bases between. The CDR3 has 13 amino acids. CDR3 amino acids: CASTVREGTEAFF. The CDR3 DNA follows: TGTGCCAGTACCGTGAGGGAGGGCACTGAAGCTTTCTTT.

This chain connects TRBV5-1 to TRBJ2-1; 7 positions agree with TRBD2. Germline V gene sequence: CDR1 SGHRS, CDR2 YFSETQ. This CDR3 spans 17 amino acids. V was clipped by 3 bases and J by 4 bases; unmatched bases: 13. DNA of the CDR3: TGCGCCAGCAGCTCCTCCTCGGGCCGGGAGGTGTACAATGAGCAGTTCTTC. Protein product: CASSSSSGREVYNEQFF.

The V and J genes are TRBV19 and TRBJ1-1; no clear D. The germline gives CDR1 LNHDA, CDR2 SQIVND (reference sequence). The CDR3 has 13 amino acids. Trimming pared 5 bases from V and 0 bases from J, leaving 7 bases between. This CDR3 is CASSVKLNTEAFF. The CDR3 DNA reads TGTGCCAGTAGTGTTAAGTTGAACACTGAAGCTTTCTTT.

This clonotype has at least ten counts. The rearrangement uses TRBV7-9 and TRBJ2-1; 7 bases are shared with TRBD1. V lost 3 bases, J lost 9 bases, and 8 bases stayed unmatched. There are 14 residues in the CDR3. The V gene's germline CDR1 is SEHNR and CDR2 FQNEAQ (reference sequence). The DNA of the CDR3 is TGTGCCAGCAGCTTTGACAGGGCTAAGGGTGAGCAGTTCTTC. This codes for CASSFDRAKGEQFF.

This clonotype was counted at least ten times. V and J are TRBV20-1 and TRBJ1-1; perhaps TRBD1 as D (5 bases). Germline CDR1 and CDR2: DFQATT and SNEGSKA (reference sequence). The V and J ends lost 3 bases and 2 bases respectively, with 13 bases between them. This CDR3 spans 14 amino acids. CDR3 DNA sequence: TGCAGTGCTAGGTTTCCAGGGAGTAACACTGAAGCTTTCTTT. Residues: CSARFPGSNTEAFF.

The chain combines TRBV7-8 with TRBJ2-7, with D unclear. Germline values: CDR1 SGHVS, CDR2 FQNEAQ. The CDR3 covers 15 residues. The ends were cut back, 7 bases at V and 1 base at J, with 17 bases in the middle. For the CDR3, the DNA is TGTGCCAGCACCCTGAGTCAGCGAATATCCTACGAGCAGTACTTC. Amino acids: CASTLSQRISYEQYF.

In its sample, this clonotype was seen a few times. The chain couples TRBV3-1 to TRBJ2-7; TRBD2 matches 13 bases. The CDR3 consists of 18 residues. V was pared by 4 bases and J by 3 bases, with 12 bases of the junction left unmatched. Germline V gene data show CDR1 as LGHDT and CDR2 as YNNKEL (reference sequence). In nucleotides, the CDR3 is TGTGCCAGCAGCCCGGCGACGGGACTAGCGGGACTTCACTACGAGCAGTACTTC. Translation gives CASSPATGLAGLHYEQYF.

The chain carries TRBV2 and TRBJ2-3; 13 nucleotides match TRBD2. CDR3 length: 15 amino acids. After removal of 7 bases from V and 4 bases from J, the junction contained 5 bases not matched to a gene. The V gene's germline CDR1 is SNHLY and CDR2 FYNNEI. The DNA for the CDR3 is TGTGCCAGCATCGGACTAGCGGGAGACCCAGATACGCAGTATTTT. This encodes CASIGLAGDPDTQYF.

This sequence joins TRBV6-1 and TRBJ2-3; no clear D. V gave up 7 bases and J gave up 4 bases, with 9 bases separating them. The CDR3 runs 12 residues. Germline CDR1 is MNHNS and CDR2 is SASEGT. CDR3 amino acids: CASNAYPDTQYF. The CDR3 bases are TGTGCCAGCAACGCTTACCCAGATACGCAGTATTTT.

Only a few counts were recorded for this clonotype. The chain is built from TRBV6-1 and TRBJ2-7; a possible D gene is TRBD1 (7 bases). The V gene's germline CDR1 is MNHNS and CDR2 SASEGT. V dropped 6 bases and J dropped 1 base, with 13 bases sitting between them. This CDR3 is 14 amino acids long. CDR3 in DNA: TGTGCCAGCAGGAAGACAGGGACTTCCTACGAGCAGTACTTC. Amino acid sequence: CASRKTGTSYEQYF.

This clonotype was recorded at least ten times. CDR3: CASRGRAYNEQFF. The CDR3 DNA follows: TGTGCCAGCAGGGGGCGGGCCTACAATGAGCAGTTCTTC. V and J are TRBV28 and TRBJ2-1; D is possibly TRBD1 or TRBD2 (5 bases each). Per germline, CDR1 MDHEN and CDR2 SYDVKM. There are 13 residues in the CDR3. Trimming took 6 bases from V and 2 from J, leaving 8 bases between them.

This clonotype turned up a few times. The chain joins TRBV7-2 to TRBJ2-7, with D unclear. V gave up 5 bases and J gave up 3 bases, with 14 bases separating them. CDR1 and CDR2 from the germline V gene are SGHTA and FQGNSA. CDR3 length: 14 amino acids. CDR3 DNA sequence: TGTGCCAGCAGCGCCTACCCGGGTTACTACGAGCAGTACTTC. It is translated as CASSAYPGYYEQYF.

V gene TRBV19 combines with J gene TRBJ1-5, with D hard to call. The germline V gene encodes CDR1 LNHDA and CDR2 SQIVND (reference sequence). The V and J ends lost 7 bases and 4 bases respectively, with 14 bases between them. The CDR3 is made up of 14 amino acids. Here the CDR3 DNA reads TGTGCCAGTAAAGGTGAGACAAAAAATCAGCCCCAGCATTTT. Protein sequence: CASKGETKNQPQHF.

The sample holds a few counts of this clonotype. The genes are TRBV9 and TRBJ2-1; 7 bases agree with TRBD1. The ends lost 2 bases at V and 3 bases at J; junction bases unmatched: 2. The CDR3 runs to 14 residues. CDR1 is SGDLS and CDR2 is YYNGEE in the germline V gene. The CDR3 nucleotides read TGTGCCAGCAGCGTGGGGACAGTCTACAATGAGCAGTTCTTC. As protein: CASSVGTVYNEQFF.

This chain links TRBV5-1 with TRBJ2-1; 8 bases fit TRBD2. With 4 bases clipped from V and 2 bases from J, the junction kept 8 bases outside the gene matches. Germline CDR1 SGHRS, CDR2 YFSETQ. The CDR3 sequence is 16 residues long. CDR3 sequence (DNA): TGCGCCAGCAGCGTAGATCCGGGAGGGCCCTACAATGAGCAGTTCTTC. Protein product: CASSVDPGGPYNEQFF. The complete variable domain, with remaining parts taken from reference TRBV5-1 and TRBJ2-1, reads KAGVTQTPRYLIKTRGQQVTLSCSPISGHRSVSWYQQTPGQGLQFLFEYFSETQRNKGNFPGRFSGRQFSNSRSEMNVSTLELGDSALYLCASSVDPGGPYNEQFFGPGTRLTVL.

This clonotype occurred a few times. The V gene is TRBV11-2, the J gene TRBJ2-3; 11 nucleotides match TRBD2. Germline assignment: CDR1 SGHAT and CDR2 FQNNGV. V gave up 7 bases and J gave up 1 base; unmatched junction bases: 7. This CDR3 contains 16 residues. This CDR3 is CASTRLAGRGTDTQYF. Here the CDR3 DNA reads TGTGCCAGCACCAGACTAGCGGGGCGTGGCACAGATACGCAGTATTTT.

This clonotype was found many times. The chain carries TRBV28 and TRBJ2-1, with a weak D call TRBD2 (6 bases). Germline values: CDR1 MDHEN, CDR2 SYDVKM. Between the trimmed V and J ends, which lost 5 bases and 2 bases, there was a span of 13 bases. The CDR3 has 15 residues. CDR3 bases: TGTGCCAGCAGTCCGGCGGGCGGGACCTACAATGAGCAGTTCTTC. Its translation is CASSPAGGTYNEQFF.

J is TRBJ2-3 and V is TRBV20-1, with D perhaps being TRBD1 or TRBD2 (7 bases each). The CDR3 covers 17 residues. Trimming took 4 bases from V and 0 from J, leaving 20 bases between them. Germline assignment: CDR1 DFQATT and CDR2 SNEGSKA (reference sequence). This CDR3 reads CSATGQARGLSTDTQYF. The CDR3 DNA follows: TGCAGTGCTACTGGACAGGCGCGGGGGCTCAGCACAGATACGCAGTATTTT.

The rearrangement joins TRBV7-9 to TRBJ2-5; 11 nucleotides match TRBD2. CDR3 length: 17 residues. Germline CDR1 reads SEHNR; CDR2 reads FQNEAQ (reference sequence). Trimming at V came to 5 bases and at J to 1 base, leaving 9 bases not matched to a gene. CDR3 region: CASSPNGGLAVQETQYF. In DNA form, the CDR3 reads TGTGCCAGCAGCCCTAACGGGGGACTAGCGGTCCAAGAGACCCAGTACTTC. The whole variable domain, filled in from reference TRBV7-9 and TRBJ2-5, reads DTGVSQNPRHKITKRGQNVTFRCDPISEHNRLYWYRQTLGQGPEFLTYFQNEAQLEKSRLLSDRFSAERPKGSFSTLEIQRTEQGDSAMYLCASSPNGGLAVQETQYFGPGTRLLVL.